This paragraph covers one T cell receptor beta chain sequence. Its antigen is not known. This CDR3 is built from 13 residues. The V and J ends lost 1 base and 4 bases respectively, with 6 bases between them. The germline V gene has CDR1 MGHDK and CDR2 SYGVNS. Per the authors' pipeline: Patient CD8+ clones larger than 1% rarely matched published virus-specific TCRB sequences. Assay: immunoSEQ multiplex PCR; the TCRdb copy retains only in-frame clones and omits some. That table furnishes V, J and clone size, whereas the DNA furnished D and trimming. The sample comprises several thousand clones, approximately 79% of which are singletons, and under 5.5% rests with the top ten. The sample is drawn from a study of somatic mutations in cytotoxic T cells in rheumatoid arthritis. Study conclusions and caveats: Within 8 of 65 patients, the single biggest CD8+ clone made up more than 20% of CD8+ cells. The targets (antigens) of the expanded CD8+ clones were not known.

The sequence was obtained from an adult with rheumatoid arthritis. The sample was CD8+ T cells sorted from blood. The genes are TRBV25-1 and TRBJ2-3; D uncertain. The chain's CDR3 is CASSELGPDTQYF. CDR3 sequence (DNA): TGTGCCAGCAGTGAATTAGGGCCAGATACGCAGTATTTT.